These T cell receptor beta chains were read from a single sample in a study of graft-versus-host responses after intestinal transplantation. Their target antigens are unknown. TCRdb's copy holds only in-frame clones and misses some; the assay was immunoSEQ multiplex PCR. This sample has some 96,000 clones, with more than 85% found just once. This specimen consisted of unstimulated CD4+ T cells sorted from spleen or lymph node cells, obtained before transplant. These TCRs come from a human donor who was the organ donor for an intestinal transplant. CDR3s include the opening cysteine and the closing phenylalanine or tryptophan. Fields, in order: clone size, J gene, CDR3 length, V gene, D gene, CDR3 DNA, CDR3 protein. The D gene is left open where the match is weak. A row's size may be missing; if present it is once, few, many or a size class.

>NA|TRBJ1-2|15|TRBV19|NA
TGTGCCAGTAGTATCGGAGGGGTAGAAACAAATGGCTACACCTTC
CASSIGGVETNGYTF
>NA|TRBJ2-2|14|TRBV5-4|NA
TGTGCCAGCAGCCCCGGACAGAGCACCGGGGAGCTGTTTTTT
CASSPGQSTGELFF
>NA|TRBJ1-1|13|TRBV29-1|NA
TGCAGCGTTGCACGTGGGGGGAACACTGAAGCTTTCTTT
CSVARGGNTEAFF
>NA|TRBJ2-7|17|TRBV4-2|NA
TGTGCCAGCAGCCAAGCCGGGGTGGGTACAGATTCCTACGAGCAGTACTTC
CASSQAGVGTDSYEQYF
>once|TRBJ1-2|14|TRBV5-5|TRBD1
TGTGCCAGCAGCTCGGGACAGGGAAACTATGGCTACACCTTC
CASSSGQGNYGYTF
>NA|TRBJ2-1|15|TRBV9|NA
TGTGCCAGCAGCATCGAGGCGGGGCAGATCAATGAGCAGTTCTTC
CASSIEAGQINEQFF
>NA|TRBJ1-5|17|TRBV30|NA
TGTGCCTGGAGTCCAATAGGGGGGCCCCTTAGCAATCAGCCCCAGCATTTT
CAWSPIGGPLSNQPQHF
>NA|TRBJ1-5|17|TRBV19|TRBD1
TGTGCCAGTAGTTTTCGGACAGGACTAAATAGCAATCAGCCCCAGCATTTT
CASSFRTGLNSNQPQHF
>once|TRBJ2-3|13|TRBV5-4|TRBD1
TGTGCCAGCAGAAACAGGGGAGCAGATACGCAGTATTTT
CASRNRGADTQYF
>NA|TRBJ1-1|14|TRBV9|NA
TGTGCCAGCAGCACCGGGGGGCGGGACACTGAAGCTTTCTTT
CASSTGGRDTEAFF
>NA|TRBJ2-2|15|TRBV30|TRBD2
TGTGCCTGGAGTACGGGGACTAGCATGACCGGGGAGCTGTTTTTT
CAWSTGTSMTGELFF
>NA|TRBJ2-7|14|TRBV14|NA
TGTGCCAGCAGTCCCGACACCTGGCCCTACGAGCAGTACTTC
CASSPDTWPYEQYF
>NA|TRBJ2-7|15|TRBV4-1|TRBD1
TGCGCCAGCAGCCCGTGGACAGGGGTCGACAACGAGCAGTACTTC
CASSPWTGVDNEQYF
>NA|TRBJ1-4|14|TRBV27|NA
TGTGCCAGCAGTATCGGCCCATCGAGTGAAAAACTGTTTTTT
CASSIGPSSEKLFF
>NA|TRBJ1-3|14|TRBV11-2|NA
TGTGCCAGCAGCCGTACAGGGCTCGGAAACACCATATATTTT
CASSRTGLGNTIYF
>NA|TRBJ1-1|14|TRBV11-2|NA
TGTGCCAGCAGGCCCGCGTTGCCCAACACTGAAGCTTTCTTT
CASRPALPNTEAFF
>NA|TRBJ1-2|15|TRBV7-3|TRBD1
TGTGCCAGCAGCTTACTGGGACAGGGCGGCGGGGCCTACACCTTC
CASSLLGQGGGAYTF
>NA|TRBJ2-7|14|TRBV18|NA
TGTGCCAGCTCACAATCTGAGGGCCCCTACGAGCAGTACTTC
CASSQSEGPYEQYF
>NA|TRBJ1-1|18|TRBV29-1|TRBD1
TGCAGCATCGGCAATAGGGACAGGTGGTTCGGAACGAACACTGAAGCTTTCTTT
CSIGNRDRWFGTNTEAFF
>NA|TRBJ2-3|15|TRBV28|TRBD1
TGTGCCAGCAGTTTACAGGGGGCTAGCACAGATACGCAGTATTTT
CASSLQGASTDTQYF
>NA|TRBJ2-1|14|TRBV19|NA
TGTGCCAGTAGTATAGTAGGAGGCGGGAATGAGCAGTTCTTC
CASSIVGGGNEQFF
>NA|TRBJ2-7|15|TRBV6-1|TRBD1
TGTGCCAGCAGTGAGGGTTTGGGGACAGGGTACGAGCAGTACTTC
CASSEGLGTGYEQYF
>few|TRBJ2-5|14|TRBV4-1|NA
TGCGCCAGCAGCCTCCTGTATCCGGGCGAGACCCAGTACTTC
CASSLLYPGETQYF